The T cell receptor (beta chain) described here comes from a study of T cell changes during pregnancy in multiple sclerosis. Assay used: immunoSEQ multiplex PCR; TCRdb lists only in-frame clones, some missing. The repertoire consists of around 72,000 clones, with about 92% occurring once and the leading ten covering less than 2.5%. Notes on this clone: This CDR3 is also generated by other DNA sequences in the sample.

Trimming removed 10 bases from V and 3 bases from J, with 12 bases in between. There are 12 residues in the CDR3. Per germline, CDR1 ENHRY and CDR2 SYGVKD. Here the sequenced sample was peripheral blood, taken in the second trimester of pregnancy. The chain couples TRBV10-3 to TRBJ1-1, with a tentative D call TRBD1 (6 bases). This sequence was found in a female donor in good health, enrolled as a control in a pregnancy study. CDR3 protein: CASKSGDTEAFF. CDR3 nucleotide sequence: TGTGCCAGTAAGTCAGGGGACACTGAAGCTTTCTTT.